One and the same sample provided the 27 T cell receptor beta chains below, sequenced in a study of shared clonotypes between healthy human individuals. CD45RO-negative cells were positively selected for CCR7, leaving out terminally differentiated effector memory CD45RA+ cells. Only in-frame clones appear in the TCRdb table, and some are missing; sequencing was by immunoSEQ multiplex PCR. Here the sample spans about 2 million clones, 85% to 95% being singletons. Material for sequencing was naive CD8+ T cells sorted from blood. These TCRs come from a man aged 18 to 30 in good health.

The chain employs TRBV5-4 and TRBJ2-2; 7 bases fit TRBD1. CDR1 is SGHNT, CDR2 YYREEE, per germline (reference sequence). The length of the CDR3 is 17 residues. Germline trimming cut 0 bases from V and 4 bases from J; bases unmatched to any gene: 9. CDR3 in DNA: TGTGCCAGCAGCTTGGGACAGGGCCCTTTCGGCACCGGGGAGCTGTTTTTT. Protein product: CASSLGQGPFGTGELFF. Full variable domain (missing parts from reference TRBV5-4 and TRBJ2-2): ETGVTQSPTHLIKTRGQQVTLRCSSQSGHNTVSWYQQALGQGPQFIFQYYREEENGRGNFPPRFSGLQFPNYSSELNVNALELDDSALYLCASSLGQGPFGTGELFFGEGSRLTVL.

This chain uses TRBV27 with TRBJ2-1; D is perhaps TRBD1 or TRBD2 (5 bases each). Germline V gene lookup returns CDR1 MNHEY and CDR2 SMNVEV (reference sequence). CDR3 length equals 13 residues. Trimming stripped 3 bases from V and 6 bases from J, with 9 bases between. The DNA of the CDR3 is TGTGCCAGCAGTTTGGGACCCGGCAATGAGCAGTTCTTC. It yields the protein CASSLGPGNEQFF.

J is TRBJ2-7 and V is TRBV6-5; 10 bases are a match to TRBD2. V lost 2 bases, J lost 0 bases, and 1 base stayed unmatched. The CDR3 length is 15 residues. Germline lookup yields CDR1 MNHEY and CDR2 SVGAGI. The CDR3 coding sequence is TGTGCCAGCAGTTACGCTAGCGGGGGCTCCTACGAGCAGTACTTC. It is translated as CASSYASGGSYEQYF.

The V gene is TRBV30, the J gene TRBJ2-7; D may be TRBD1 (5 bases). The V gene lost 3 bases and the J gene lost 3 bases, with 12 bases spanning the gap. The CDR3 has 13 amino acids. Germline lookup yields CDR1 GTSNPN and CDR2 SVGIG (reference sequence). The CDR3 sequence is CAWRGFQGYEQYF. The CDR3 DNA sequence: TGTGCCTGGAGAGGGTTCCAGGGCTACGAGCAGTACTTC.

The chain couples TRBV4-1 to TRBJ2-1; tentatively, D is TRBD1 or TRBD2 (5 bases each). Germline CDR1 is MGHRA and CDR2 is YSYEKL. Trimming removed 5 bases at V and 10 bases at J, with 15 bases between. The CDR3 totals 13 residues. The CDR3 region is CASSEGPDYEQFF. The DNA of the CDR3 is TGCGCCAGCAGCGAGGGACCCGACTACGAGCAGTTCTTC.

The chain couples TRBV5-6 to TRBJ2-7; 9 nucleotides agree with TRBD2. This CDR3 has 15 amino acids. The ends lost 7 bases at V and 2 bases at J; junction bases unmatched: 10. The germline V gene encodes CDR1 SGHDT and CDR2 YYEEEE. The CDR3 here is CASGQLAGAPYEQYF. The CDR3 nucleotides are TGTGCCAGCGGCCAACTAGCGGGTGCCCCCTACGAGCAGTACTTC.

V and J are TRBV5-6 and TRBJ1-1; unclear D gene. The CDR3 runs to 14 residues. Germline loops: CDR1 SGHDT, CDR2 YYEEEE. V shed 0 bases and J shed 8 bases, with 14 bases lying between them. The DNA for the CDR3 is TGTGCCAGCAGCTTGGGCGGTATGGGAGAGGAAGCTTTCTTT. This translates into CASSLGGMGEEAFF.

The chain joins TRBV10-3 to TRBJ2-3, with TRBD2 identical over 8 bases. The CDR3 consists of 14 residues. V was clipped by 11 bases and J by 5 bases; unmatched bases: 12. CDR1 is ENHRY and CDR2 is SYGVKD in the germline V gene. Written as DNA, the CDR3 is TGTGCCTCCTCCCCAGGCGGGGGGCAAGATACGCAGTATTTT. It specifies CASSPGGGQDTQYF.

The genes are TRBV28 and TRBJ2-7, with a tentative D call TRBD2 (6 bases). The CDR3 is 15 residues long. Germline lookup yields CDR1 MDHEN and CDR2 SYDVKM. V lost 2 bases, J lost 2 bases, and 13 bases lay in between. CDR3 sequence: CASSLVGSNPYEQYF. The CDR3 nucleotides read TGTGCCAGCAGTTTAGTCGGGAGTAACCCCTACGAGCAGTACTTC.

The chain has TRBV5-1 and TRBJ2-7; 9 positions match TRBD2. Unmatched junction bases numbered 8, after V lost 4 bases and J lost 0 bases. The CDR3 consists of 16 residues. Germline values: CDR1 SGHRS, CDR2 YFSETQ. In nucleotides, the CDR3 is TGCGCCAGCAGCCCCGAATGGGGACTAGCCTCCTACGAGCAGTACTTC. Amino acid sequence: CASSPEWGLASYEQYF.

CDR3 sequence: CASSLSQGEETQYF. DNA for the CDR3: TGTGCCAGCAGCTTATCCCAGGGGGAGGAGACCCAGTACTTC. The chain recombines TRBV7-9 with TRBJ2-5, with 7 bases lining up with TRBD1. Germline V CDR1 and CDR2: SEHNR, FQNEAQ (reference sequence). Losses at the gene ends were 2 bases for V and 5 bases for J; bases not matched to a gene: 5. CDR3 length: 14 amino acids.

This CDR3 is CASSSTGGAGKNIQYF. For the CDR3, the DNA is TGTGCCAGCAGCTCGACAGGGGGCGCGGGCAAAAACATTCAGTACTTC. The rearrangement joins TRBV13 to TRBJ2-4; TRBD1 matches 10 bases. CDR3 length: 16 residues. Germline V CDR1 and CDR2: PRHDT, FYEKMQ (reference sequence). V shed 4 bases and J 3 bases; nucleotides not matched to a gene: 6.

J is TRBJ2-7 and V is TRBV7-9; 15 bases agree with TRBD2. The CDR3 is made up of 18 amino acids. Trimming at V came to 4 bases and at J to 0 bases, leaving 7 bases not matched to a gene. Germline CDR1 reads SEHNR; CDR2 reads FQNEAQ (reference sequence). Written as DNA, the CDR3 is TGTGCCAGCAGCTCTGGGACTAGCGGGGGGCCTAGCTCCTACGAGCAGTACTTC. As protein: CASSSGTSGGPSSYEQYF.

The CDR3 is CASSASSNVDEQYF. The CDR3 DNA follows: TGTGCCAGCAGCGCCTCTAGCAATGTGGACGAGCAGTACTTC. The chain recombines TRBV9 with TRBJ2-7; perhaps TRBD2 as D (5 bases). Per the germline V gene, CDR1 is SGDLS and CDR2 is YYNGEE. This CDR3 contains 14 residues. The V end was cut by 3 bases, the J end by 5 bases, with 15 bases between.

The chain is built from TRBV7-9 and TRBJ2-7; D is unclear. CDR1 and CDR2 (germline): SEHNR, FQNEAQ (reference sequence). The CDR3 loop spans 14 amino acids. V was cut by 1 base and J by 0 bases, with 7 bases left in between. For the CDR3, the DNA is TGTGCCAGCAGCTTAGTTGTCAGCTCCTACGAGCAGTACTTC. Translation gives CASSLVVSSYEQYF.

This sequence joins TRBV5-1 and TRBJ2-3, with D unresolved. CDR3 length equals 12 residues. Trimming removed 2 bases at V and 1 base at J, with 2 bases between. The V gene's germline CDR1 is SGHRS and CDR2 YFSETQ. CDR3 region: CASSFGTDTQYF. The CDR3 region has the DNA TGCGCCAGCAGCTTCGGCACAGATACGCAGTATTTT. Together with reference TRBV5-1 and TRBJ2-3, the CDR3 gives the full variable domain: KAGVTQTPRYLIKTRGQQVTLSCSPISGHRSVSWYQQTPGQGLQFLFEYFSETQRNKGNFPGRFSGRQFSNSRSEMNVSTLELGDSALYLCASSFGTDTQYFGPGTRLTVL.

This clone was recorded once. The chain has TRBV13 and TRBJ2-2; D gene uncertain. This CDR3 is built from 12 residues. Germline-derived CDR1 and CDR2 are PRHDT and FYEKMQ (reference sequence). Trimming stripped 6 bases from V and 10 bases from J, with 12 bases between. The CDR3 DNA is TGTGCCAGCAGTTCATTATCATCGGAGCTGTTTTTT. This gives the protein CASSSLSSELFF.

The rearrangement links TRBV4-3 to TRBJ1-6, with unresolved D. This CDR3 contains 17 residues. The germline gives CDR1 LGHNA, CDR2 YSLEER. V was trimmed by 0 bases and J by 9 bases, leaving 18 bases between them. CDR3 sequence: CASSQENFPSFSSPLHF. The CDR3 DNA is TGCGCCAGCAGCCAAGAAAATTTTCCGTCCTTCAGTTCACCCCTCCACTTT.

This chain joins TRBV7-9 and TRBJ2-3, with TRBD2 matching over 8 bases. V lost 4 bases to trimming and J lost 1 base; unmatched junction nucleotides: 16. Germline V gene data show CDR1 as SEHNR and CDR2 as FQNEAQ (reference sequence). This CDR3 has 19 residues. The CDR3, as DNA: TGTGCCAGCAGCTCCCTACCTGTAGCGGGGAGAAACCGCACAGATACGCAGTATTTT. This gives the protein CASSSLPVAGRNRTDTQYF.

The gene calls are TRBV6-6 and TRBJ2-1, with TRBD2 identical over 11 bases. V lost 8 bases and J lost 6; bases outside the gene matches: 9. The germline V gene encodes CDR1 MNHNY and CDR2 SVGAGI (reference sequence). This CDR3 contains 15 residues. Written as DNA, the CDR3 is TGTGCCAGCGAATTCCTAGCGGGGGGCTTCAATGAGCAGTTCTTC. Protein product: CASEFLAGGFNEQFF.

This sequence joins TRBV30 and TRBJ1-2, with TRBD1 matching 7 bases. Germline CDR1 and CDR2: GTSNPN and SVGIG (reference sequence). The trim removed 5 bases at V and 2 bases at J, leaving 8 bases unmatched. The CDR3 spans 14 residues. The CDR3 coding sequence is TGTGCCTGGGAGGGGACAGCACAAAACTATGGCTACACCTTC. It codes for CAWEGTAQNYGYTF.

The chain links TRBV27 to TRBJ1-1; TRBD1 matches at 11 bases. CDR1 and CDR2 (germline): MNHEY, SMNVEV (reference sequence). CDR3 length: 18 amino acids. The junction had 18 bases not matched to a gene; V was cut back by 7 bases and J by 5 bases. The CDR3 DNA reads TGTGCCAGCAATGAGATGTGGGGACAGGGGGGAGAGTTGACTGAAGCTTTCTTT. Amino acids: CASNEMWGQGGELTEAFF.

Of note for this clone: This sample includes further DNA sequences coding for the same CDR3. The chain is built from TRBV27 and TRBJ1-1; no reliable D call. CDR3 length: 14 residues. Germline V gene lookup returns CDR1 MNHEY and CDR2 SMNVEV (reference sequence). V gave up 2 bases and J gave up 1 base, with 8 bases separating them. In DNA form, the CDR3 reads TGTGCCAGCAGTTTAATGGCCGGGAACACTGAAGCTTTCTTT. It is translated as CASSLMAGNTEAFF.

The chain is built from TRBV28 and TRBJ1-5; D call uncertain. Per germline, CDR1 MDHEN and CDR2 SYDVKM. CDR3 size: 13 residues. V was pared by 8 bases and J by 4 bases, with 12 bases between. In DNA, the CDR3 is TGTGCCAGCGGACCCTACCCGAATCAGCCCCAGCATTTT. This codes for CASGPYPNQPQHF.

This chain connects TRBV9 to TRBJ2-7; 7 nucleotides align to TRBD1. Germline-derived CDR1 and CDR2 are SGDLS and YYNGEE. Trimming removed 4 bases from V and 7 bases from J; junction bases left unmatched: 11. This CDR3 spans 14 amino acids. The CDR3 DNA sequence: TGTGCCAGCAGCTTCACAGGGGTCCGTGAAGAGCAGTACTTC. It translates to CASSFTGVREEQYF.

Only one count was recorded for this clone. CDR3 amino acids: CASSYYATGANVLTF. The CDR3 DNA follows: TGTGCCAGCAGTTACTACGCGACTGGGGCCAACGTCCTGACTTTC. The J gene is TRBJ2-6, the V gene TRBV6-5; D is unresolved. Trimming stripped 1 base from V and 2 bases from J, with 6 bases between. Germline assignment: CDR1 MNHEY and CDR2 SVGAGI. The CDR3 runs to 15 residues.

This chain joins TRBV29-1 and TRBJ1-4, with a tentative D call TRBD1 (5 bases). This CDR3 comprises 16 residues. CDR1 is SQVTM, CDR2 ANQGSEA, per germline. With 7 bases removed from V and 3 bases from J, the gap between germline ends came to 21 bases. CDR3 nucleotides: TGCAGCGCCGCCGGGACCCACTACGAGCCTAATGAAAAACTGTTTTTT. Translating it yields CSAAGTHYEPNEKLFF.